This TCR beta chain was identified in a study of regulatory T cells in long-lasting Graves disease. Points from the study as a whole: More public clonotypes were shared by persistent patients (2,741) than by new patients (about 970). TRBV28, TRBJ1-2 and TRBJ2-5 were segments that persistent disease favored.

The sample holds many counts of this clonotype. The antigen is undetermined. Germline assignment: CDR1 SGDLS and CDR2 YYNGEE. The CDR3 length is 14 residues. J gave up 5 bases and V 0 bases, and 1 base lay outside the gene matches. Through Arm-PCR of CDR3 regions and iRepertoire HTBI primers, TCR beta libraries were built. TCRdb reprocessed the multiplex PCR reads with MiXCR, giving one entry per CDR3 protein. The sample shows 450,000 to 600,000 distinct CDR3 sequences, about 14% of them seen only once. Time point denoted: newly diagnosed GD, antithyroid drugs for less than 3 months. RNA from PBMCs was the source of the TCR library. The sample was also linked to a second study, of T cells in Graves' hyperthyroidism and ophthalmopathy.

J is TRBJ2-5 and V is TRBV9; 10 nucleotides align to TRBD1. This sequence originates from a man aged 25 to 40 with Graves disease. The sequences come from peripheral blood mononuclear cells (PBMCs), collected at new diagnosis, from a patient treated with antithyroid drugs. The chain's CDR3 is CASSVAGQGETQYF. For the CDR3, the DNA is TGTGCCAGCAGCGTAGCGGGACAGGGGGAGACCCAGTACTTC.